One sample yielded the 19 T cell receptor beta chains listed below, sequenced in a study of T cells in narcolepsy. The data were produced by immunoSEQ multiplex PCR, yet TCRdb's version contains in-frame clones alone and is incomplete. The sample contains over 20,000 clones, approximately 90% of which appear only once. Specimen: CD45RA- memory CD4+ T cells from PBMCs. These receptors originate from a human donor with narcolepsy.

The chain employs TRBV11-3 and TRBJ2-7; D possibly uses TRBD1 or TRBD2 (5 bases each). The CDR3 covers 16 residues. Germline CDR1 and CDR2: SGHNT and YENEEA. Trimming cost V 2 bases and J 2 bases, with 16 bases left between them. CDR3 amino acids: CASSLSWGTGTYEQYF. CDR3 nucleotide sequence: TGTGCCAGCAGCTTAAGTTGGGGGACGGGAACCTACGAGCAGTACTTC.

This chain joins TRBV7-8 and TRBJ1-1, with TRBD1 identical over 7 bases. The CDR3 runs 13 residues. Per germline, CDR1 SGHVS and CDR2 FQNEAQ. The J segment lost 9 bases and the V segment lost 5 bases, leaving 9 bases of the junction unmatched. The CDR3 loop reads CASSILMDRQAFF. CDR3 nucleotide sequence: TGTGCCAGCAGCATACTAATGGACAGGCAAGCTTTCTTT.

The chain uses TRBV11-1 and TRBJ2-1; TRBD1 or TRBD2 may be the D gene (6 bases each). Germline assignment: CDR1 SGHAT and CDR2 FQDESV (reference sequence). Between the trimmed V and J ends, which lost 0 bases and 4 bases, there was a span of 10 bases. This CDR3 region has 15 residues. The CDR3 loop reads CASSLASGAYNEQFF. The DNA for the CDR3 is TGTGCCAGCAGCTTAGCGTCGGGGGCGTACAATGAGCAGTTCTTC.

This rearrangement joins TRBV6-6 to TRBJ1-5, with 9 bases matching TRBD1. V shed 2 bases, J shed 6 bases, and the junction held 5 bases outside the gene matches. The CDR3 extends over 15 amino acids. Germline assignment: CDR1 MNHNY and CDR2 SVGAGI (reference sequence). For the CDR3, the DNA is TGTGCCAGCAGTTACAACGACAGGGGGGGTCAGCCCCAGCATTTT. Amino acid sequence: CASSYNDRGGQPQHF.

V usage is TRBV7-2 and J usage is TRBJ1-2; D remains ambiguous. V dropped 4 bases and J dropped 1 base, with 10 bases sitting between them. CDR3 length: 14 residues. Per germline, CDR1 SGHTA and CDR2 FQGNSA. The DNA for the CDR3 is TGTGCCAGCAGCTCCGGACGGTTTAACTATGGCTACACCTTC. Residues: CASSSGRFNYGYTF.

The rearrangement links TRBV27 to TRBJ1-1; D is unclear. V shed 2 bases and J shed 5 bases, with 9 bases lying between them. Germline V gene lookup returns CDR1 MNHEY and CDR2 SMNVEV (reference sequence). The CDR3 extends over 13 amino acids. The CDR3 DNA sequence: TGTGCCAGCAGTTTACAAGTACGGACTGAAGCTTTCTTT. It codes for CASSLQVRTEAFF.

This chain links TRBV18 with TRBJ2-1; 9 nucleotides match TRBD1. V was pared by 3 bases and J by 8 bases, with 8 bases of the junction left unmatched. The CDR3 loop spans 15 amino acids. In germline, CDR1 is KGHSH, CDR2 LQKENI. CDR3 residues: CASSPRGTGRDEQFF. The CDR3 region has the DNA TGTGCCAGCTCACCTCGCGGGACAGGGCGCGATGAGCAGTTCTTC.

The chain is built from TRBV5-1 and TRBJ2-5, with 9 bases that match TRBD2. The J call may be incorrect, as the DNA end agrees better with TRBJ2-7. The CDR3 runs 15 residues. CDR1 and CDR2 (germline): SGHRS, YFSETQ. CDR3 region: CASSNQKAGGYEQYF. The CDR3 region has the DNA TGCGCCAGCAGCAATCAGAAAGCGGGGGGCTACGAGCAGTACTTC.

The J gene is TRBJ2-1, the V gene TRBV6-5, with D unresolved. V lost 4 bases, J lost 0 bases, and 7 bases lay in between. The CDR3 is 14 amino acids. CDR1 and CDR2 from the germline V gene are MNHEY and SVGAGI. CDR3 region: CASSSAVSYNEQFF. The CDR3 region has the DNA TGTGCCAGCAGTTCGGCGGTCTCCTACAATGAGCAGTTCTTC.

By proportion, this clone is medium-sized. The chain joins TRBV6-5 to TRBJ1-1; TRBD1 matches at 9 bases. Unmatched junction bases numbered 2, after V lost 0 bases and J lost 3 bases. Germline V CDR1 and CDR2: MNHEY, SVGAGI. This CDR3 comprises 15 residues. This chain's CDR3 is CASSYSRTGDTEAFF. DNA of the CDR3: TGTGCCAGCAGTTACTCGAGGACAGGGGACACTGAAGCTTTCTTT.

The CDR3 is CATKGANSDTQYF. The CDR3 DNA is TGTGCCACGAAGGGGGCCAATTCGGATACGCAGTATTTT. V and J are TRBV28 and TRBJ2-3, with 7 bases identical to TRBD1. The CDR3 runs to 13 residues. The germline V gene has CDR1 MDHEN and CDR2 SYDVKM. Trimming at V came to 10 bases and at J to 6 bases, leaving 10 bases not matched to a gene. The full variable domain, with the rest looked up from reference TRBV28 and TRBJ2-3, is DVKVTQSSRYLVKRTGEKVFLECVQDMDHENMFWYRQDPGLGLRLIYFSYDVKMKEKGDIPEGYSVSREKKERFSLILESASTNQTSMYLCATKGANSDTQYFGPGTRLTVL.

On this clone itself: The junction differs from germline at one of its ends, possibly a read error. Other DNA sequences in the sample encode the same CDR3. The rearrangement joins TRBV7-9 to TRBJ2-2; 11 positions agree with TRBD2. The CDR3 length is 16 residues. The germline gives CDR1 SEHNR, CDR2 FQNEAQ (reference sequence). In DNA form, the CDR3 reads TGTGCCAGCAGCACTAGCGGGAGAGGGTACACCGGAGAGCTGTTTTTT. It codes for CASSTSGRGYTGELFF. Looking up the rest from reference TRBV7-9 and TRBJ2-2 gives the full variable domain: DTGVSQNPRHKITKRGQNVTFRCDPISEHNRLYWYRQTLGQGPEFLTYFQNEAQLEKSRLLSDRFSAERPKGSFSTLEIQRTEQGDSAMYLCASSTSGRGYTGELFFGEGSRLTVL.

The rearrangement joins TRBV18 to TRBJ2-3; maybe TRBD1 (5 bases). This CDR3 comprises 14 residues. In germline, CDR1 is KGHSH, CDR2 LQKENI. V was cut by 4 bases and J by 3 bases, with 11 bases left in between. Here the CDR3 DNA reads TGTGCCAGCTCACGGGCAGGGTGGACAGATACGCAGTATTTT. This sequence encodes CASSRAGWTDTQYF.

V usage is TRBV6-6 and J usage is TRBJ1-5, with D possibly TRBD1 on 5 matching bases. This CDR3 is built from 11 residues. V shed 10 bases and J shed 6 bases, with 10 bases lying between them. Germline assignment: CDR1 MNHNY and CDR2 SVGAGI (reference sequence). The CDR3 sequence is CAIGTGQPQHF. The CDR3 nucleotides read TGTGCCATCGGGACGGGTCAGCCCCAGCATTTT.

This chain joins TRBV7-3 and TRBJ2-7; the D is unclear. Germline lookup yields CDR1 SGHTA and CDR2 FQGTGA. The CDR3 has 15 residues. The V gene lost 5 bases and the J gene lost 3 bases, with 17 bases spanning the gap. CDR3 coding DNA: TGTGCCAGCAGCATCTCGGACCACCCCGGCTACGAGCAGTACTTC. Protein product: CASSISDHPGYEQYF.

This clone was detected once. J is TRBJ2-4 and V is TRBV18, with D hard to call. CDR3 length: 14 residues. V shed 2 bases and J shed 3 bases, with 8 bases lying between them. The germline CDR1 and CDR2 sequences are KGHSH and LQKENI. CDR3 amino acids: CASSPGSDKNIQYF. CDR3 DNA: TGTGCCAGCTCACCAGGGTCGGACAAAAACATTCAGTACTTC.

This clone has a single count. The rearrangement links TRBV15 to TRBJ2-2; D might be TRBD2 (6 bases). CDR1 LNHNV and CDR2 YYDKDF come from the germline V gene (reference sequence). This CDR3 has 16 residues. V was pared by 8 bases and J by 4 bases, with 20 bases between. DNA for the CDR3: TGTGCCACCCGACCCCTGGAGGGATGGAGCACCGGGGAGCTGTTTTTT. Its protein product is CATRPLEGWSTGELFF.

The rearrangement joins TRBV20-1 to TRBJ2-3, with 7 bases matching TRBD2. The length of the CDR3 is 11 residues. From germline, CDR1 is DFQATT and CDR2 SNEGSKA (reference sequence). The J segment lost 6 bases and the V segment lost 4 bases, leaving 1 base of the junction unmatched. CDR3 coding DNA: TGCAGTGCTACGCGGGGGGATACGCAGTATTTT. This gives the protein CSATRGDTQYF.

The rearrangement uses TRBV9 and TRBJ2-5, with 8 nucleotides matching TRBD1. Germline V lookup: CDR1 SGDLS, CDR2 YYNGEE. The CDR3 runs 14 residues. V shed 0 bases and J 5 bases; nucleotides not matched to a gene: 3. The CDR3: CASSVGTGRETQYF. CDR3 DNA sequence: TGTGCCAGCAGCGTAGGGACAGGGAGGGAGACCCAGTACTTC.